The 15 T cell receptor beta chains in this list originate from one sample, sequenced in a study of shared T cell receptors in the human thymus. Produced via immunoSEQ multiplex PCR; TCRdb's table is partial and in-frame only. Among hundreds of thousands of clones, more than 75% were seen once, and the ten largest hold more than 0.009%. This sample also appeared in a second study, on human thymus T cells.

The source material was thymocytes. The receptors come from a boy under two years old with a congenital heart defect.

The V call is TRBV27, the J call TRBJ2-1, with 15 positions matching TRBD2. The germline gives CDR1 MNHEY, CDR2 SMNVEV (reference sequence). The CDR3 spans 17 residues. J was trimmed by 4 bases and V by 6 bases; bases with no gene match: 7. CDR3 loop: CASRTGTSGRPYNEQFF. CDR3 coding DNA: TGTGCCAGCAGAACAGGGACTAGCGGGAGGCCTTACAATGAGCAGTTCTTC.

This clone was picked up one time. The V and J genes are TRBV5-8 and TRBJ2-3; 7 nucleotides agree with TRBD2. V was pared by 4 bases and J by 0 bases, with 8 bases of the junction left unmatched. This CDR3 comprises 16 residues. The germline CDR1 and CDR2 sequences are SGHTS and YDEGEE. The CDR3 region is CASSRGAGASTDTQYF. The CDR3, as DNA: TGTGCCAGCAGCCGCGGGGCGGGAGCTAGCACAGATACGCAGTATTTT.

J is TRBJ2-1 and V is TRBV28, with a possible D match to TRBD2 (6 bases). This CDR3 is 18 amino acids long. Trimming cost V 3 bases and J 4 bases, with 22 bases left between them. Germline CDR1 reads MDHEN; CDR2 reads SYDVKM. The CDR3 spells CASSFQVVGGIIYNEQFF. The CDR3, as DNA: TGTGCCAGCAGTTTCCAAGTCGTAGGCGGGATCATATACAATGAGCAGTTCTTC.

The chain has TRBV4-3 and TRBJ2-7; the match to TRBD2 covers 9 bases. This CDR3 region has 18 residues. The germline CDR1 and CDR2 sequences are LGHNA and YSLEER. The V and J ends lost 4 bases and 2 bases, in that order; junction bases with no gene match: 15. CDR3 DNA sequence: TGCGCCAGCAGCCGACACCCCCCCCGGAGCGGGAGGACCTACGAGCAGTACTTC. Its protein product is CASSRHPPRSGRTYEQYF.

CDR3 nucleotides: TGTGCCAGTAAAAGCCGACGGGTTGCCCCCTACGAGCAGTACTTC. This gives the protein CASKSRRVAPYEQYF. The chain carries TRBV19 and TRBJ2-7; D not certain. Per germline, CDR1 LNHDA and CDR2 SQIVND (reference sequence). The ends were cut back, 7 bases at V and 2 bases at J, with 18 bases in the middle. This CDR3 is built from 15 residues.

For the CDR3, the DNA is TGTGCCAGCAGTCCAGGGCTAAGCTCCTACAATGAGCAGTTCTTC. Residues: CASSPGLSSYNEQFF. This sequence joins TRBV5-4 and TRBJ2-1; a possible D gene is TRBD1 (5 bases). The CDR3 is made up of 15 amino acids. Trimming took off 5 bases at V and 0 bases at J, with 12 bases between the two ends. CDR1 and CDR2 from the germline V gene are SGHNT and YYREEE (reference sequence).

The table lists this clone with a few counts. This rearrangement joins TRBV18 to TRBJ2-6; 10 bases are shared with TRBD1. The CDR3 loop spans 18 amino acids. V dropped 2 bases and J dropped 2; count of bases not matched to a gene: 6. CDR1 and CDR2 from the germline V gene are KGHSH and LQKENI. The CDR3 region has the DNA TGTGCCAGCTCACCATCCCGGACAGGGGGGACTGGGGCCAACGTCCTGACTTTC. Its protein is CASSPSRTGGTGANVLTF.

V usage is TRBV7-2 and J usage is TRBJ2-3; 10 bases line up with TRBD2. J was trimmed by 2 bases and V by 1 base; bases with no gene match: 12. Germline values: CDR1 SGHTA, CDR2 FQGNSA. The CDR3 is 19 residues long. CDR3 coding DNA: TGTGCCAGCAGCTTAGAGGCAATTATAGCGGGGGGCTACACAGATACGCAGTATTTT. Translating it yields CASSLEAIIAGGYTDTQYF.

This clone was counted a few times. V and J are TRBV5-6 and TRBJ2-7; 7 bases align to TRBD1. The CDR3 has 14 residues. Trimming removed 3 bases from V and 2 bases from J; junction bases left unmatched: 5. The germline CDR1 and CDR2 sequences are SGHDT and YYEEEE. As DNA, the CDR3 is TGTGCCAGCAGCTGGCGGCAGGGGGCCTACGAGCAGTACTTC. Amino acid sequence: CASSWRQGAYEQYF. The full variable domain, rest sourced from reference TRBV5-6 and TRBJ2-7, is DAGVTQSPTHLIKTRGQQVTLRCSPKSGHDTVSWYQQALGQGPQFIFQYYEEEERQRGNFPDRFSGHQFPNYSSELNVNALLLGDSALYLCASSWRQGAYEQYFGPGTRLTVT.

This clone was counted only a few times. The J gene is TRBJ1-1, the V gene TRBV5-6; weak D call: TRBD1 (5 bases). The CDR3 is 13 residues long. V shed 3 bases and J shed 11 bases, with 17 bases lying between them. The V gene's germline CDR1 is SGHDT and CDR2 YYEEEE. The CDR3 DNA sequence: TGTGCCAGCAGCTCCCATGAGACAGCGTGGGCTTTCTTT. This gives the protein CASSSHETAWAFF. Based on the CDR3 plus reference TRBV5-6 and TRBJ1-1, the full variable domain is DAGVTQSPTHLIKTRGQQVTLRCSPKSGHDTVSWYQQALGQGPQFIFQYYEEEERQRGNFPDRFSGHQFPNYSSELNVNALLLGDSALYLCASSSHETAWAFFGQGTRLTVV.

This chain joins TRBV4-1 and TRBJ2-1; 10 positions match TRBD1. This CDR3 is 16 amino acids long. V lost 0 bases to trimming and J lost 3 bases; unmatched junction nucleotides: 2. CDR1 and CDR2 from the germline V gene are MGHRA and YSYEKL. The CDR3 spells CASSQDRTGGYNEQFF. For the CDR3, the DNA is TGCGCCAGCAGCCAAGATAGGACAGGGGGCTACAATGAGCAGTTCTTC.

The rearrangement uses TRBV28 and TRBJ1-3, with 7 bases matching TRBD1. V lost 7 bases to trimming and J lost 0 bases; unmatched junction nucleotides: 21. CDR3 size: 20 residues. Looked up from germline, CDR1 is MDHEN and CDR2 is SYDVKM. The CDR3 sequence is CASTGQGVLRTDFSGNTIYF. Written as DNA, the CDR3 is TGTGCCAGCACCGGCCAGGGGGTTTTACGGACCGATTTCTCTGGAAACACCATATATTTT.

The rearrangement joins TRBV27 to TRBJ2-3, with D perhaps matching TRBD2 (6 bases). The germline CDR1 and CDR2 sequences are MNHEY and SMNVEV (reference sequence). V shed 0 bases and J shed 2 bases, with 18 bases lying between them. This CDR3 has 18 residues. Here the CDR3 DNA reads TGTGCCAGCAGTTTATCCTACGCGGGGTACGGAGCCACAGATACGCAGTATTTT. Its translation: CASSLSYAGYGATDTQYF.

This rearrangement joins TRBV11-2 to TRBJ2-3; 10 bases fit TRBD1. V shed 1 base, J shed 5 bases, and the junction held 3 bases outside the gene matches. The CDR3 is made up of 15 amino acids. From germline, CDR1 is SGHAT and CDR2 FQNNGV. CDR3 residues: CASSLGQGAIDTQYF. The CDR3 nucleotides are TGTGCCAGCAGCTTAGGACAGGGGGCCATAGATACGCAGTATTTT.

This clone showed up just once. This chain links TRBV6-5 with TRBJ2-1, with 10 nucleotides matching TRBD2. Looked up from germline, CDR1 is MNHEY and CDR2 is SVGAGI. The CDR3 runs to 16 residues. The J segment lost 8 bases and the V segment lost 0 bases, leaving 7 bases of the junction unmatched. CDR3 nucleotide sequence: TGTGCCAGCAGTTACTCTGTGGCTAGCGGGAGTTATGAGCAGTTCTTC. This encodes CASSYSVASGSYEQFF.